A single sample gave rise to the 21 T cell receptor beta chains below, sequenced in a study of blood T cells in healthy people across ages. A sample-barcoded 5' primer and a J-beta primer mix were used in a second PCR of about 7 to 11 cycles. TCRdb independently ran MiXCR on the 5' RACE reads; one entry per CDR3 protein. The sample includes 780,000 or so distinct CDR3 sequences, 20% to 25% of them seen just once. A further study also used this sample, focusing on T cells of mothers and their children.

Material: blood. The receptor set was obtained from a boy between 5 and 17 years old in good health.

CDR3 in amino acids: CASSPLGQGAARQPQHF. The CDR3 nucleotides read TGTGCCAGCAGCCCGTTAGGACAGGGGGCGGCAAGACAGCCCCAGCATTTT. This chain uses TRBV7-8 with TRBJ1-5, with 11 nucleotides matching TRBD1. CDR1 and CDR2 (germline): SGHVS, FQNEAQ. Trimming took 5 bases from V and 7 from J; bases not matched to a gene: 13. The CDR3 is 17 residues long.

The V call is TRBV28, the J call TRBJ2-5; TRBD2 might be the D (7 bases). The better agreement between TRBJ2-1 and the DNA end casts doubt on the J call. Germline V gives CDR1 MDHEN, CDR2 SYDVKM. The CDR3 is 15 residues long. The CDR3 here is CASSLWGGAGNEQFF. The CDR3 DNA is TGTGCCAGCAGTTTATGGGGGGGGGCTGGAAATGAGCAGTTCTTC.

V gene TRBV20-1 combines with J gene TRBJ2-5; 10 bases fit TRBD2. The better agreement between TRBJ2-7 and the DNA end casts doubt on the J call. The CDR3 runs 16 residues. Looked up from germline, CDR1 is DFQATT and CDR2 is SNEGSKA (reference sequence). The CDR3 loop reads CSARVTSGIFSYEQYF. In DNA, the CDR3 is TGCAGTGCTAGGGTCACTAGCGGGATCTTCTCCTACGAGCAGTACTTC.

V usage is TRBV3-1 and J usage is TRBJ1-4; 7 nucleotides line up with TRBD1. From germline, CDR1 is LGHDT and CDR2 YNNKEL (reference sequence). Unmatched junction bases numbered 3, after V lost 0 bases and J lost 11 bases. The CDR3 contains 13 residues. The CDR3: CASSQEGGAKLFF. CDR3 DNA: TGTGCCAGCAGCCAAGAAGGGGGCGCGAAACTGTTTTTT.

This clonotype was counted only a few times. CDR3 coding DNA: TGTGCCAGCAGTTACTCGATCTTCTATGGCTACACCTTC. Its protein product is CASSYSIFYGYTF. This chain connects TRBV6-5 to TRBJ1-2, with D uncertain. V was pared by 0 bases and J by 4 bases, with 6 bases between. Germline-derived CDR1 and CDR2 are MNHEY and SVGAGI. The length of the CDR3 is 13 residues.

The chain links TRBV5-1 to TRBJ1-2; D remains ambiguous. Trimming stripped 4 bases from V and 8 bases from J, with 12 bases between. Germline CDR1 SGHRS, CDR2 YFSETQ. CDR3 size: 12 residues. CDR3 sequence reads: CASSLDGWGYTF. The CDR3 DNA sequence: TGCGCCAGCAGCCTCGACGGATGGGGCTACACCTTC.

The CDR3 DNA sequence: TGCAGTGCTAGGGACGCGGGGACTAGCACAGATACGCAGTATTTT. Amino acid sequence: CSARDAGTSTDTQYF. The V and J genes are TRBV20-1 and TRBJ2-3, with D possibly TRBD2 on 6 matching bases. This CDR3 is 15 amino acids long. Trimming took 3 bases from V and 0 from J, leaving 13 bases between them. Germline V gene data show CDR1 as DFQATT and CDR2 as SNEGSKA (reference sequence).

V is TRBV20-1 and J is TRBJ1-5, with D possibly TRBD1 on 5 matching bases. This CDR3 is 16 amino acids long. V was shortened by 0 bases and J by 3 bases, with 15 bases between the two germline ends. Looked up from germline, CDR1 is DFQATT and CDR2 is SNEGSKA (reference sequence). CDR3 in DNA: TGCAGTGCTAGAGATAGGCGCAGGGTGAACAATCAGCCCCAGCATTTT. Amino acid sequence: CSARDRRRVNNQPQHF.

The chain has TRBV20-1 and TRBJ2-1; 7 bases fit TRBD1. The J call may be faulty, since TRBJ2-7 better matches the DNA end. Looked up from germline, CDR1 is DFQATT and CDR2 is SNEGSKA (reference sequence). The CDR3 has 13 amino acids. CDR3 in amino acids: CSAREDRSYEQYF. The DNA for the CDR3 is TGCAGTGCTAGAGAGGACAGGTCCTACGAGCAGTACTTC.

The CDR3 sequence: CASSFRRGYTGELFF. The CDR3 nucleotides are TGTGCCAGCAGCTTTCGCCGGGGCTACACCGGGGAGCTGTTTTTT. The V gene is TRBV7-2, the J gene TRBJ2-2; D may match TRBD1 or TRBD2 (5 bases each). The V end lost 3 bases, the J end lost 3 bases, and 11 bases lay between the germline ends. The CDR3 runs to 15 residues. The germline V gene has CDR1 SGHTA and CDR2 FQGNSA.

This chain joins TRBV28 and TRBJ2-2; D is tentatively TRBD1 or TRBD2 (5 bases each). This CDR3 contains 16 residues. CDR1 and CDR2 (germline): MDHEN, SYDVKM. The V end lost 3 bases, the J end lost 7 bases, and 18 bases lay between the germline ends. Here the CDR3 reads CASSLPAAGSFGELFF. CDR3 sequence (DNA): TGTGCCAGCAGTTTGCCCGCGGCAGGGAGCTTCGGGGAGCTGTTTTTT.

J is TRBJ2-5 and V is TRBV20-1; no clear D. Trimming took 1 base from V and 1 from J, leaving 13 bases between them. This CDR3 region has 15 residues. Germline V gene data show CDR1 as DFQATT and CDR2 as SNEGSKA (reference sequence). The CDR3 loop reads CSARAPMGFQETQYF. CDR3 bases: TGCAGTGCTAGAGCTCCTATGGGGTTCCAAGAGACCCAGTACTTC.

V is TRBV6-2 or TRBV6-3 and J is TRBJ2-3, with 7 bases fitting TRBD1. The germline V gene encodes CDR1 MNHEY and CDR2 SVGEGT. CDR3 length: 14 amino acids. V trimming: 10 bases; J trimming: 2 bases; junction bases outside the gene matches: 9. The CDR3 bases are TGTGCCAACAGGGGTACCCGGGACACAGATACGCAGTATTTT. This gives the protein CANRGTRDTDTQYF.

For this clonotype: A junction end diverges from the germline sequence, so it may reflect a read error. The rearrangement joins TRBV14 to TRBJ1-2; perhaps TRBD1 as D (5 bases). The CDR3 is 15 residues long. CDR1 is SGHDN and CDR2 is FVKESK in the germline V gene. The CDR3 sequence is CVSSQDRGTAYGYTF. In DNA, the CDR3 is TGTGTCAGCAGCCAAGATCGGGGGACCGCCTATGGCTACACCTTC. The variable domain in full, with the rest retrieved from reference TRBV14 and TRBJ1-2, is EAGVTQFPSHSVIEKGQTVTLRCDPISGHDNLYWYRRVMGKEIKFLLHFVKESKQDESGMPNNRFLAERTGGTYSTLKVQPAELEDSGVYFCVSSQDRGTAYGYTFGSGTRLTVV.

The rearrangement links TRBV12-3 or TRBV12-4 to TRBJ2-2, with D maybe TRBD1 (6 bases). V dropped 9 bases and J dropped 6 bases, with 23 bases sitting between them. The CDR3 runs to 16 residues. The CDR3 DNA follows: TGTGCCAGTAGTCCCAATGAGGGGGTTTATGCCGGGGAGCTGTTTTTT. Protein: CASSPNEGVYAGELFF.

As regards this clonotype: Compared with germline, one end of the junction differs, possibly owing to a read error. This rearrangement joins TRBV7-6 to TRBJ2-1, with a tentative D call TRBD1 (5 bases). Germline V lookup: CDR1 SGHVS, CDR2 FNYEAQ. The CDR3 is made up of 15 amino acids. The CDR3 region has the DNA TGTGCCAACAGCTTACGACAGACTCCCTACAATGAGCAGTTCTTC. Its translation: CANSLRQTPYNEQFF. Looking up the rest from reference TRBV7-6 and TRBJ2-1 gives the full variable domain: GAGVSQSPRYKVTKRGQDVALRCDPISGHVSLYWYRQALGQGPEFLTYFNYEAQQDKSGLPNDRFSAERPEGSISTLTIQRTEQRDSAMYRCANSLRQTPYNEQFFGPGTRLTVL.

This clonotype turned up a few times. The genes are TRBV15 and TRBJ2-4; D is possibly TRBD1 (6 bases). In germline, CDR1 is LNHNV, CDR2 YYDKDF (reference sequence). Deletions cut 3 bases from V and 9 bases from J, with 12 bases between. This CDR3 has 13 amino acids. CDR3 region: CATSRDRRSIQYF. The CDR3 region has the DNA TGTGCCACCAGCAGGGACAGACGAAGCATTCAGTACTTC.

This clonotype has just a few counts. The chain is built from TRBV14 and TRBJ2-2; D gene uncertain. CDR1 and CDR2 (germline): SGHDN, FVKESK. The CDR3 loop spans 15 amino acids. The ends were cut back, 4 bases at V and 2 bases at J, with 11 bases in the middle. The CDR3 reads CASSPYLGNTGELFF. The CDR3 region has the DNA TGTGCCAGCAGCCCTTACCTGGGAAACACCGGGGAGCTGTTTTTT.

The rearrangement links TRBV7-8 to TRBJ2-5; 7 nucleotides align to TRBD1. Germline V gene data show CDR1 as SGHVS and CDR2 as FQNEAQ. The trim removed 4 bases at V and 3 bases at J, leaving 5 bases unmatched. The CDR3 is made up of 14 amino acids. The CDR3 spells CASSSRQGEETQYF. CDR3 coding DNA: TGTGCCAGCAGCTCCCGACAGGGTGAAGAGACCCAGTACTTC. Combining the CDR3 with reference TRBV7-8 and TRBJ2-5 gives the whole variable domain GAGVSQSPRYKVAKRGQDVALRCDPISGHVSLFWYQQALGQGPEFLTYFQNEAQLDKSGLPSDRFFAERPEGSVSTLKIQRTQQEDSAVYLCASSSRQGEETQYFGPGTRLLVL.

The CDR3 loop is CASAGTGESMNTEAFF. As DNA, the CDR3 is TGTGCCAGCGCCGGGACAGGAGAAAGCATGAACACTGAAGCTTTCTTT. J is TRBJ1-1 and V is TRBV5-5; the match to TRBD1 covers 8 bases. The CDR3 is 16 amino acids. The ends lost 7 bases at V and 0 bases at J; junction bases unmatched: 11. Germline V CDR1 and CDR2: SGHKS, YYEKEE (reference sequence).

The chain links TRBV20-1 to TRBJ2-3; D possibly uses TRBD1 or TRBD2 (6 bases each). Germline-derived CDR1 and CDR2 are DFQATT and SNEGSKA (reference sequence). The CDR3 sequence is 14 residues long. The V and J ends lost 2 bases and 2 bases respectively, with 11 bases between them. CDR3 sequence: CSARPGANTDTQYF. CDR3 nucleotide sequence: TGCAGTGCTAGACCGGGGGCAAACACAGATACGCAGTATTTT.